A single sample gave rise to the 22 T cell receptor beta chains below, sequenced in a study of blood T cell repertoires in COVID-19. TCRdb's table, derived via immunoSEQ multiplex PCR, lists solely in-frame clones and lacks some. The sample has over 150,000 clones, 65% to 90% seen once; the top ten hold over 7%. The specimen sequenced was peripheral blood. Receptor source: a man aged 50 or older with active or convalescent COVID-19.

The sample holds a few counts of this clone. V gene TRBV9 combines with J gene TRBJ2-5, with 9 positions matching TRBD2. The CDR3 has 15 residues. CDR1 is SGDLS and CDR2 is YYNGEE in the germline V gene. J gave up 3 bases and V 0 bases, and 3 bases lay outside the gene matches. The CDR3 nucleotides are TGTGCCAGCAGCGTAGGTATAGCGGGAGAAGAGACCCAGTACTTC. The encoded protein is CASSVGIAGEETQYF.

This clone was recorded only once. The chain carries TRBV9 and TRBJ2-5, with a possible D match to TRBD2 (5 bases). Per germline, CDR1 SGDLS and CDR2 YYNGEE. The CDR3 totals 12 residues. The V gene lost 4 bases and the J gene lost 5 bases, with 9 bases spanning the gap. The CDR3 DNA is TGTGCCAGCAGCCCCTCGGGGGAGACCCAGTACTTC. Translated, it gives CASSPSGETQYF.

V gene TRBV19 combines with J gene TRBJ1-5, with D uncertain. With 7 bases removed from V and 4 bases from J, the gap between germline ends came to 11 bases. This CDR3 region has 13 residues. The germline V gene encodes CDR1 LNHDA and CDR2 SQIVND (reference sequence). The CDR3 coding sequence is TGTGCCAGTAATGCTCTGCAGAATCAGCCCCAGCATTTT. As protein: CASNALQNQPQHF.

The chain has TRBV7-2 and TRBJ2-7, with D perhaps matching TRBD2 (6 bases). The CDR3 is 14 amino acids. V lost 5 bases and J 5 bases, leaving 16 bases between the germline ends. Germline lookup yields CDR1 SGHTA and CDR2 FQGNSA. The CDR3 protein is CASSVGLSGDEQYF. The CDR3 DNA reads as TGTGCCAGCAGCGTAGGACTAAGCGGCGACGAGCAGTACTTC.

V is TRBV4-3 and J is TRBJ1-1; 8 positions match TRBD1. Germline V gene sequence: CDR1 LGHNA, CDR2 YSLEER. V trimming: 3 bases; J trimming: 6 bases; junction bases outside the gene matches: 9. CDR3 length equals 15 residues. CDR3 protein: CASSQTGTGDPEAFF. DNA of the CDR3: TGCGCCAGCAGCCAGACGGGGACAGGCGACCCTGAAGCTTTCTTT.

This clone was observed a few times. V is TRBV5-4 and J is TRBJ2-2; 7 positions agree with TRBD2. The junction had 11 bases not matched to a gene; V was cut back by 4 bases and J by 5 bases. The CDR3 contains 16 residues. Germline CDR1 SGHNT, CDR2 YYREEE (reference sequence). CDR3 in amino acids: CASSATGTTITGELFF. The CDR3, as DNA: TGTGCCAGCAGCGCAACCGGGACTACGATAACCGGGGAGCTGTTTTTT.

This chain connects TRBV5-6 to TRBJ2-1; D not certain. The CDR3 runs to 12 residues. Germline CDR1 SGHDT, CDR2 YYEEEE. V shed 4 bases and J shed 9 bases, with 11 bases lying between them. CDR3 residues: CASSQVTIEQFF. The CDR3 DNA reads as TGTGCCAGCAGCCAGGTGACAATTGAGCAGTTCTTC.

V is TRBV19 and J is TRBJ2-3, with D unclear. V was clipped by 6 bases and J by 2 bases, with 9 bases between them. Germline V gene lookup returns CDR1 LNHDA and CDR2 SQIVND (reference sequence). The CDR3 is 13 residues long. In DNA, the CDR3 is TGTGCCAGTAGCGTGTCCTTCACAGATACGCAGTATTTT. It codes for CASSVSFTDTQYF. The whole variable domain, remainder taken from reference TRBV19 and TRBJ2-3, is DGGITQSPKYLFRKEGQNVTLSCEQNLNHDAMYWYRQDPGQGLRLIYYSQIVNDFQKGDIAEGYSVSREKKESFPLTVTSAQKNPTAFYLCASSVSFTDTQYFGPGTRLTVL.

This sequence joins TRBV19 and TRBJ2-2; D remains ambiguous. V was shortened by 7 bases and J by 7 bases, with 10 bases between the two germline ends. The CDR3 is 12 amino acids. Germline V CDR1 and CDR2: LNHDA, SQIVND (reference sequence). The CDR3 loop is CASTSADGELFF. The CDR3 region has the DNA TGTGCCAGTACCTCGGCGGACGGGGAGCTGTTTTTT.

This chain uses TRBV11-3 with TRBJ2-5; perhaps TRBD1 as D (5 bases). The V end was cut by 4 bases, the J end by 1 base, with 7 bases between. The CDR3 contains 13 residues. The germline V gene has CDR1 SGHNT and CDR2 YENEEA. CDR3 loop: CASSWGSQETQYF. For the CDR3, the DNA is TGTGCCAGCAGCTGGGGCAGCCAAGAGACCCAGTACTTC.

This chain joins TRBV10-1 and TRBJ2-7; D is undetermined. CDR1 is WNHNN, CDR2 SYGVQD, per germline (reference sequence). V gave up 7 bases and J gave up 5 bases, with 18 bases separating them. The CDR3 sequence is 14 residues long. Here the CDR3 reads CASNDPTSPHEQYF. The CDR3, as DNA: TGCGCCAGCAACGATCCGACAAGCCCCCACGAGCAGTACTTC.

V is TRBV4-3 and J is TRBJ1-1; D remains ambiguous. The CDR3 runs to 15 residues. Trimming cost V 1 base and J 0 bases, with 9 bases left between them. The germline V gene encodes CDR1 LGHNA and CDR2 YSLEER. The CDR3 loop is CASSQGVQMNTEAFF. In DNA, the CDR3 is TGCGCCAGCAGCCAAGGTGTACAGATGAACACTGAAGCTTTCTTT.

This sequence joins TRBV5-1 and TRBJ1-2, with 7 bases fitting TRBD1. The CDR3 contains 17 residues. With 2 bases clipped from V and 7 bases from J, the junction kept 17 bases outside the gene matches. Germline V lookup: CDR1 SGHRS, CDR2 YFSETQ. CDR3 in DNA: TGCGCCAGCAGCTTCCTCGGGACAGCAGCCATAAAGGGTGGCTACACCTTC. It encodes CASSFLGTAAIKGGYTF.

The V and J genes are TRBV19 and TRBJ2-3; the D is unclear. The CDR3 is 13 residues long. Trimming removed 5 bases from V and 2 bases from J, with 8 bases in between. Germline V gives CDR1 LNHDA, CDR2 SQIVND (reference sequence). The CDR3 DNA follows: TGTGCCAGTAGTGGGCTATTCACAGATACGCAGTATTTT. It translates to CASSGLFTDTQYF.

The genes are TRBV6-5 and TRBJ1-2, with no clear D. This CDR3 comprises 13 residues. CDR1 is MNHEY and CDR2 is SVGAGI in the germline V gene. The V end lost 6 bases, the J end lost 6 bases, and 14 bases lay between the germline ends. Here the CDR3 reads CASRRTVEDGYTF. DNA of the CDR3: TGTGCCAGCAGACGAACAGTGGAAGATGGCTACACCTTC.

This chain links TRBV12-2 with TRBJ1-5; TRBD1 was called by the table and not checked on the DNA. TRBV12-2 is designated a pseudogene. CDR3 length: 19 amino acids. The CDR3: CASRLSVAATGDSNQPQHF. For the CDR3, the DNA is TGTGCAAGTCGCTTATCGGTCGCAGCGACAGGGGATAGCAATCAGCCCCAGCATTTT.

This clone appeared a single time. In nucleotides, the CDR3 is TGCGCCAGCAGCGAACAGGGGGTCAACACTGAAGCTTTCTTT. The encoded protein is CASSEQGVNTEAFF. The chain has TRBV5-1 and TRBJ1-1; 8 bases are shared with TRBD1. Trimming cost V 4 bases and J 2 bases; bases outside gene matches: 4. The CDR3 is made up of 14 amino acids. Germline V lookup: CDR1 SGHRS, CDR2 YFSETQ.

The V call is TRBV29-1, the J call TRBJ2-5, with 7 bases that match TRBD1. The CDR3 is made up of 13 amino acids. The V gene's germline CDR1 is SQVTM and CDR2 ANQGSEA. The J segment lost 2 bases and the V segment lost 4 bases, leaving 4 bases of the junction unmatched. CDR3 DNA sequence: TGCAGCGTTGTTCCAGGGGGACAAGAGACCCAGTACTTC. It is translated as CSVVPGGQETQYF.

The chain is built from TRBV6-5 and TRBJ2-1; 10 positions agree with TRBD2. V was clipped by 2 bases and J by 8 bases; unmatched bases: 6. The CDR3 extends over 15 amino acids. Per the germline V gene, CDR1 is MNHEY and CDR2 is SVGAGI. The CDR3 is CASSYASGGADEQFF. DNA of the CDR3: TGTGCCAGCAGTTACGCCAGCGGGGGGGCCGATGAGCAGTTCTTC.

This clone was picked up one time. The genes are TRBV24-1 and TRBJ1-5, with unresolved D. Germline V gene data show CDR1 as KGHDR and CDR2 as SFDVKD. CDR3 length: 12 residues. The V gene lost 2 bases and the J gene lost 7 bases, with 5 bases spanning the gap. The CDR3: CATSDSGQPQHF. The CDR3 coding sequence is TGTGCCACCAGTGATTCGGGGCAGCCCCAGCATTTT.

The chain combines TRBV5-4 with TRBJ1-1; 7 positions agree with TRBD1. Trimming removed 4 bases from V and 0 bases from J; junction bases left unmatched: 9. This CDR3 has 16 residues. Germline CDR1 SGHNT, CDR2 YYREEE (reference sequence). The CDR3 is CASSGGTDSVNTEAFF. The CDR3 DNA sequence: TGTGCCAGCAGCGGTGGGACAGACAGTGTGAACACTGAAGCTTTCTTT.

This chain uses TRBV12-3 or TRBV12-4 with TRBJ2-2; tentative D call: TRBD2 (6 bases). V was pared by 3 bases and J by 7 bases, with 6 bases between. The CDR3 totals 12 residues. DNA for the CDR3: TGTGCCAGCAGTTTTAGCGGCGGGGAGCTGTTTTTT. Amino acid sequence: CASSFSGGELFF.